This TCR beta chain stems from a study of T-cell reconstitution after alpha-beta-depleted transplantation in children. Study results and caveats: By one year post-transplant, T-cell counts and diversity largely arose from T cells that were newly produced. At day 60, the high TCRbeta diversity found in some patients originated from recipient T cells and thymic progenitors that had survived. Several hundred graft clones that had expanded were reportedly the source of alpha-beta T cells about two months after transplant.

During its preparation, the TCRbeta library received unique molecular identifiers. MiXCR, run by TCRdb on the PCR reads, gives a single entry per CDR3 protein. The repertoire holds about 110,000 distinct CDR3 sequences, with 20% to 25% as singletons. There are many counts of this clonotype. Its cognate antigen is unknown. The ends lost 5 bases at V and 5 bases at J; junction bases unmatched: 7. The CDR3 runs 14 residues. The genes are TRBV12-3 or TRBV12-4 and TRBJ2-7; 9 nucleotides match TRBD1. This receptor was taken from a male patient aged 2-15 years who had a stem cell transplant for chronic granulomatous disease, so the T cells may come from the graft donor. This specimen consisted of PBMCs, mostly from graft donor cells, obtained 180 days after TCRalphabeta/CD19-depleted stem cell transplant. CDR3 amino acids: CASSGTGSVHEQYF. The CDR3 DNA is TGTGCCAGCAGTGGGACAGGGAGTGTCCACGAGCAGTACTTC.